The 26 T cell receptor beta chains given below trace back to one sample, sequenced in a study of cytomegalovirus exposure and HLA in healthy donors. The PCR made use of 60 Vbeta and 13 Jbeta primers. Sequencing used immunoSEQ multiplex PCR; TCRdb keeps in-frame clones, though not all of them. Here the sample spans roughly 100,000 clones, over 80% being singletons. Material: PBMCs. Receptors were obtained from a man in his thirties or forties in good health and CMV-seropositive.

V gene TRBV7-2 combines with J gene TRBJ1-2; D ambiguous. The CDR3 runs to 15 residues. Per the germline V gene, CDR1 is SGHTA and CDR2 is FQGNSA. V was cut by 2 bases and J by 0 bases, with 10 bases left in between. CDR3 loop: CASSLTQITNYGYTF. CDR3 sequence (DNA): TGTGCCAGCAGCTTAACGCAGATCACTAACTATGGCTACACCTTC.

This chain uses TRBV19 with TRBJ2-5; 8 nucleotides agree with TRBD2. In germline, CDR1 is LNHDA, CDR2 SQIVND (reference sequence). This CDR3 contains 16 residues. With 8 bases clipped from V and 2 bases from J, the junction kept 13 bases outside the gene matches. CDR3 protein: CASSLIAGSRQETQYF. In nucleotides, the CDR3 is TGTGCCAGTTCCCTAATAGCGGGGAGTAGGCAAGAGACCCAGTACTTC.

The V call is TRBV6-1, the J call TRBJ1-3; no reliable D call. This CDR3 is 13 amino acids long. CDR1 is MNHNS, CDR2 SASEGT, per germline. The germline V and J ends were trimmed by 3 bases and 3 bases, with 6 bases remaining between them. Here the CDR3 reads CASSDGVGNTIYF. In DNA, the CDR3 is TGTGCCAGCAGTGACGGGGTTGGAAACACCATATATTTT.

The rearrangement uses TRBV30 and TRBJ2-7, with D tentatively TRBD2 (6 bases). Germline assignment: CDR1 GTSNPN and CDR2 SVGIG (reference sequence). V lost 1 base, J lost 4 bases, and 14 bases lay in between. The CDR3 sequence is 14 residues long. CDR3 nucleotide sequence: TGTGCCTGGAGTGCGCGGGGATGGGGATACGAGCAGTACTTC. Protein product: CAWSARGWGYEQYF.

The chain uses TRBV7-3 and TRBJ2-3; weak D call: TRBD2 (6 bases). The V and J ends lost 6 bases and 2 bases respectively, with 12 bases between them. There are 14 residues in the CDR3. Germline lookup yields CDR1 SGHTA and CDR2 FQGTGA. DNA of the CDR3: TGTGCCAGCAGGCCCCCGGGAGTCACAGATACGCAGTATTTT. Translation: CASRPPGVTDTQYF.

The rearrangement joins TRBV19 to TRBJ1-6; 7 nucleotides align to TRBD1. V dropped 4 bases and J dropped 8; count of bases not matched to a gene: 8. Germline values: CDR1 LNHDA, CDR2 SQIVND (reference sequence). The CDR3 consists of 15 residues. CDR3 in DNA: TGTGCCAGTAGTAAGGGACAGCTCCGCGATTCACCCCTCCACTTT. Its translation is CASSKGQLRDSPLHF.

This clone was counted between two and nine times. The chain carries TRBV15 and TRBJ2-7; 9 nucleotides line up with TRBD2. This CDR3 comprises 16 residues. V shed 0 bases, J shed 5 bases, and the junction held 8 bases outside the gene matches. Germline assignment: CDR1 LNHNV and CDR2 YYDKDF (reference sequence). The CDR3, as DNA: TGTGCCACCAGCAGAGATCGGGCGGGGGGGACCCACGAGCAGTACTTC. It encodes CATSRDRAGGTHEQYF. Using reference TRBV15 and TRBJ2-7 for the parts outside the CDR3, the full variable domain is DAMVIQNPRYQVTQFGKPVTLSCSQTLNHNVMYWYQQKSSQAPKLLFHYYDKDFNNEADTPDNFQSRRPNTSFCFLDIRSPGLGDTAMYLCATSRDRAGGTHEQYFGPGTRLTVT.

With regard to this clone: Its ends do not fully match the called genes, so a read error is possible. The chain employs TRBV18 and TRBJ2-4; 7 bases fit TRBD1. Germline V gene data show CDR1 as KGHSH and CDR2 as LQKENI. The CDR3 is made up of 15 amino acids. CDR3 region: CASSPQGIAKNIQYF. The CDR3 DNA sequence: TGTGCCAGCTCTCCACAGGGGATCGCCAAAAACATTCAGTACTTC.

The chain combines TRBV6-5 with TRBJ2-3; 9 bases align to TRBD1. CDR3 length: 16 amino acids. V was clipped by 0 bases and J by 4 bases; unmatched bases: 5. CDR1 is MNHEY and CDR2 is SVGAGI in the germline V gene. In DNA, the CDR3 is TGTGCCAGCAGTTACTCGATGGGACAGGGTTCAGATACGCAGTATTTT. Protein product: CASSYSMGQGSDTQYF.

The chain couples TRBV30 to TRBJ2-5; TRBD1 aligns across 9 bases. The CDR3 has 13 residues. CDR1 GTSNPN and CDR2 SVGIG come from the germline V gene (reference sequence). V dropped 5 bases and J dropped 9; count of bases not matched to a gene: 10. The CDR3 bases are TGTGCCTGGCTCCGGGACAGGGTCGGGGCCCAGTACTTC. Encoded protein: CAWLRDRVGAQYF.

V and J are TRBV6-1 and TRBJ2-5; 8 nucleotides match TRBD1. Germline-derived CDR1 and CDR2 are MNHNS and SASEGT. V trimming: 6 bases; J trimming: 2 bases; junction bases outside the gene matches: 8. CDR3 length: 15 residues. The CDR3 region has the DNA TGTGCCAGCAGGAAGGACAGGGTAGGACAAGAGACCCAGTACTTC. Translated: CASRKDRVGQETQYF.

V gene TRBV6-6 combines with J gene TRBJ2-7; 7 bases are a match to TRBD2. This CDR3 comprises 13 residues. Looked up from germline, CDR1 is MNHNY and CDR2 is SVGAGI (reference sequence). V lost 5 bases, J lost 4 bases, and 5 bases stayed unmatched. CDR3 sequence: CASSPGGKYEQYF. The DNA for the CDR3 is TGTGCCAGCAGTCCCGGGGGGAAGTACGAGCAGTACTTC.

The sample holds a few counts of this clone. This chain joins TRBV4-1 and TRBJ1-6, with 9 positions matching TRBD1. Per the germline V gene, CDR1 is MGHRA and CDR2 is YSYEKL. Trimming at V came to 0 bases and at J to 10 bases, leaving 7 bases not matched to a gene. The CDR3 extends over 16 amino acids. CDR3: CASSQEKTGGYSPLHF. As DNA, the CDR3 is TGCGCCAGCAGCCAAGAGAAAACAGGGGGCTACTCACCCCTCCACTTT.

This clone has just one count. This sequence joins TRBV7-6 and TRBJ2-2, with 9 bases aligning to TRBD1. With V trimmed by 2 bases and J by 7 bases, 5 bases remained unmatched. CDR1 and CDR2 from the germline V gene are SGHVS and FNYEAQ. This CDR3 comprises 15 residues. The CDR3 here is CASSLNRGPDGELFF. The CDR3 DNA follows: TGTGCCAGCAGCTTAAACAGGGGGCCGGACGGGGAGCTGTTTTTT.

Only a few counts were recorded for this clone. The chain links TRBV7-2 to TRBJ1-6; 7 nucleotides align to TRBD1. Germline CDR1 is SGHTA and CDR2 is FQGNSA. J lost 6 bases, V lost 1 base, and 3 bases had no gene match. There are 15 residues in the CDR3. Written as DNA, the CDR3 is TGTGCCAGCAGCTTAGATACAGGGGCTAATTCACCCCTCCACTTT. Protein product: CASSLDTGANSPLHF.

This clone was seen a few times. This chain links TRBV18 with TRBJ2-7, with D maybe TRBD1 (5 bases). Germline V gives CDR1 KGHSH, CDR2 LQKENI. The CDR3 sequence is 14 residues long. The ends were cut back, 1 base at V and 3 bases at J, with 10 bases in the middle. This CDR3 is CASSPRGRNYEQYF. In DNA, the CDR3 is TGTGCCAGCTCACCACGGGGCAGGAACTACGAGCAGTACTTC. Complete variable domain (other parts from reference TRBV18 and TRBJ2-7): NAGVMQNPRHLVRRRGQEARLRCSPMKGHSHVYWYRQLPEEGLKFMVYLQKENIIDESGMPKERFSAEFPKEGPSILRIQQVVRGDSAAYFCASSPRGRNYEQYFGPGTRLTVT.

The chain has TRBV7-9 and TRBJ1-1; D is undetermined. The ends were cut back, 1 base at V and 1 base at J, with 4 bases in the middle. The CDR3 runs 13 residues. Germline CDR1 and CDR2: SEHNR and FQNEAQ (reference sequence). The CDR3 sequence is CASSLEPNTEAFF. CDR3 coding DNA: TGTGCCAGCAGCTTAGAGCCGAACACTGAAGCTTTCTTT.

V is TRBV6-1 and J is TRBJ2-5, with 7 bases matching TRBD2. The CDR3 is made up of 14 amino acids. CDR1 is MNHNS and CDR2 is SASEGT in the germline V gene. After removal of 4 bases from V and 11 bases from J, the junction contained 13 bases not matched to a gene. The CDR3 DNA reads as TGTGCCAGCAGTGGGGATCGGAGCGGGAATGAGCAGTACTTC. Residues: CASSGDRSGNEQYF.

The chain is built from TRBV5-4 and TRBJ2-5; 9 positions agree with TRBD1. Germline CDR1 is SGHNT and CDR2 is YYREEE (reference sequence). This CDR3 is built from 15 residues. The V segment lost 0 bases and the J segment 5 bases; nucleotides outside the gene matches: 5. CDR3 sequence reads: CASSLGLGTGETQYF. In DNA, the CDR3 is TGTGCCAGCAGCTTGGGGTTAGGGACAGGGGAGACCCAGTACTTC.

The rearrangement joins TRBV7-6 to TRBJ1-4, with D possibly matching TRBD1 (6 bases). V was pared by 4 bases and J by 2 bases, with 14 bases between. Germline V CDR1 and CDR2: SGHVS, FNYEAQ. This CDR3 contains 16 residues. CDR3 in amino acids: CASSSKDSNTNEKLFF. DNA for the CDR3: TGTGCCAGCAGCTCTAAGGACAGTAATACTAATGAAAAACTGTTTTTT.

The chain links TRBV10-3 to TRBJ2-3; 7 positions agree with TRBD1. After removal of 11 bases from V and 4 bases from J, the junction contained 12 bases not matched to a gene. CDR1 is ENHRY and CDR2 is SYGVKD in the germline V gene. This CDR3 is built from 14 residues. The CDR3 nucleotides read TGTGCCGCCCACACAGGGGAAGGTGCAGATACGCAGTATTTT. Protein: CAAHTGEGADTQYF.

CDR3 protein: CASSLLAGVYNEQFF. The CDR3 nucleotides are TGTGCCAGCAGCTTACTAGCGGGGGTTTACAATGAGCAGTTCTTC. The gene calls are TRBV11-2 and TRBJ2-1, with 10 bases lining up with TRBD2. This CDR3 spans 15 amino acids. CDR1 and CDR2 from the germline V gene are SGHAT and FQNNGV. V lost 2 bases and J lost 4; bases outside the gene matches: 2. Looking up the rest from reference TRBV11-2 and TRBJ2-1 gives the full variable domain: EAGVAQSPRYKIIEKRQSVAFWCNPISGHATLYWYQQILGQGPKLLIQFQNNGVVDDSQLPKDRFSAERLKGVDSTLKIQPAKLEDSAVYLCASSLLAGVYNEQFFGPGTRLTVL.

The V and J genes are TRBV6-4 and TRBJ2-3, with D maybe TRBD1 (5 bases). The germline V and J ends were trimmed by 4 bases and 0 bases, with 8 bases remaining between them. Germline V gene lookup returns CDR1 MRHNA and CDR2 SNTAGT. CDR3 length: 14 amino acids. The CDR3 DNA reads as TGTGCCAGCAGTGGGGGCCTTAGCACAGATACGCAGTATTTT. The encoded protein is CASSGGLSTDTQYF.

This rearrangement joins TRBV30 to TRBJ1-5; TRBD1 is a possible D gene (5 bases). Trimming pared 4 bases from V and 6 bases from J, leaving 7 bases between. CDR3 length equals 11 residues. Germline lookup yields CDR1 GTSNPN and CDR2 SVGIG (reference sequence). The CDR3 DNA is TGTGCCTGGACAGGGATTCAGCCCCAGCATTTT. Protein sequence: CAWTGIQPQHF.

The chain uses TRBV10-3 and TRBJ2-3; 9 bases align to TRBD1. V lost 10 bases to trimming and J lost 0 bases; unmatched junction nucleotides: 8. Germline V gives CDR1 ENHRY, CDR2 SYGVKD. The CDR3 runs 15 residues. Here the CDR3 DNA reads TGTGCCACCGGCCCCGGGACAGGGAGCACAGATACGCAGTATTTT. Protein sequence: CATGPGTGSTDTQYF.

The chain carries TRBV5-1 and TRBJ1-2; 10 bases line up with TRBD1. V dropped 4 bases and J dropped 6; count of bases not matched to a gene: 9. This CDR3 spans 15 amino acids. The V gene's germline CDR1 is SGHRS and CDR2 YFSETQ. The DNA for the CDR3 is TGCGCCAGCAGCCCCGGGACAGGGGCGTTCAATGGCTACACCTTC. It codes for CASSPGTGAFNGYTF.